The clone carrying this TCR beta chain was detected only a few times. Its matching antigen is unknown. Assayed TCR templates numbered 80,000 to 100,000 for each sample. The data were produced by immunoSEQ multiplex PCR, yet TCRdb's version contains in-frame clones alone and is incomplete. The repertoire holds roughly 9,200 clones, with almost 70% as singletons. This specimen comes from a study of siplizumab effects on memory and regulatory T cells. General study findings and limits: Naive T cells appeared more diverse than memory cells and seemed to be major alloresponse contributors. Few alloreactive clones mapped to unstimulated subsets.

V was clipped by 4 bases and J by 8 bases, with 19 bases between them. Germline loops: CDR1 SGHNT, CDR2 YYREEE (reference sequence). The CDR3 extends over 15 amino acids. This chain links TRBV5-4 with TRBJ2-1; D gene unclear. This receptor was taken from a human donor in good health. The sample taken for sequencing was effector memory CD8+ T cells sorted from blood. The sample's subset: unstimulated CD8+ effector memory T cells. The CDR3 bases are TGTGCCAGCAGCCCTGTCGGCGCGACCCTGGATGAGCAGTTCTTC. Amino acids: CASSPVGATLDEQFF.